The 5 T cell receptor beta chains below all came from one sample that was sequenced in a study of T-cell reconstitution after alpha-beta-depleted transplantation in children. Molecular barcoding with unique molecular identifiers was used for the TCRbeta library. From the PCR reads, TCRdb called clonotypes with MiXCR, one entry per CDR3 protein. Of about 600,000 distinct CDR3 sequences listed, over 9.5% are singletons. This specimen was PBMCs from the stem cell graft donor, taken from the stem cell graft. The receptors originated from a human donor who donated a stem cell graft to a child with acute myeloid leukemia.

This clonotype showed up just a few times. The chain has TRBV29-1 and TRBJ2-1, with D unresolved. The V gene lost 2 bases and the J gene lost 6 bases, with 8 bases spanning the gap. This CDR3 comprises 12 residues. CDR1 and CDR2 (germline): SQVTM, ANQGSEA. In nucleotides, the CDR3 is TGCAGCGTTGAAAGCCCCGGCAATGAGCAGTTCTTC. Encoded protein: CSVESPGNEQFF.

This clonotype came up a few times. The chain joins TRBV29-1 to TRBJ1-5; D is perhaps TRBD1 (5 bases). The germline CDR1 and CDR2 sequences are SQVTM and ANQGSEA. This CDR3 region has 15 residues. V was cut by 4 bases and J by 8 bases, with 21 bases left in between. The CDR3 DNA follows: TGCAGCGTTGTGGGAACAGCCTCGTCGGGGGAGCCCCAGCATTTT. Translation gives CSVVGTASSGEPQHF. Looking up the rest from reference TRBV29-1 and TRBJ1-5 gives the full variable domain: SAVISQKPSRDICQRGTSLTIQCQVDSQVTMMFWYRQQPGQSLTLIATANQGSEATYESGFVIDKFPISRPNLTFSTLTVSNMSPEDSSIYLCSVVGTASSGEPQHFGDGTRLSIL.

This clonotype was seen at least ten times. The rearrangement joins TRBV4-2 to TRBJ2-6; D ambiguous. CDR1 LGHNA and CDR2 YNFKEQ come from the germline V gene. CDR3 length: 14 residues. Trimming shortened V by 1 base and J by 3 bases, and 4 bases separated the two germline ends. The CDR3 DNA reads TGTGCCAGCAGCCAAGGGGTTGGGGCCAACGTCCTGACTTTC. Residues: CASSQGVGANVLTF.

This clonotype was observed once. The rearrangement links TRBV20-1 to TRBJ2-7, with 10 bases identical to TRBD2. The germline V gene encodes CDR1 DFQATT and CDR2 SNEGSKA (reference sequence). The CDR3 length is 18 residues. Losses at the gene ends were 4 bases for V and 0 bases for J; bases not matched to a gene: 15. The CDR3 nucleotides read TGCAGTGCTACCTTGGAACTAGCGGGACCCAGATTCTCCTACGAGCAGTACTTC. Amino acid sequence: CSATLELAGPRFSYEQYF.

Here the CDR3 DNA reads TGCAGTGCTAGTTCCCCCGGTACTGGGGGGGAAGATACGCAGTATTTT. Translating gives CSASSPGTGGEDTQYF. The rearrangement joins TRBV20-1 to TRBJ2-3; 7 bases align to TRBD2. CDR1 is DFQATT, CDR2 SNEGSKA, per germline (reference sequence). After removal of 3 bases from V and 5 bases from J, the junction contained 14 bases not matched to a gene. This CDR3 spans 16 amino acids.